A single sample gave rise to the 12 T cell receptor beta chains below, sequenced in a study of beta chain features in type 1 diabetes (dated by TCRdb to between 2017 and 2018). Library construction relied on the immunoSEQ multiplex PCR assay. The High Capacity cDNA Reverse Transcription Kit was used to reverse transcribe all of the isolated RNA, meaning that expressed TCRB transcripts were what got sequenced. TCRdb re-hosts the immuneACCESS table, in-frame sequences only. Its copies lack some clones; in the studies checked, an unresolved V gene accounts for under half of them, and the cause for the rest is not known. Across this sample there are about 900,000 clones, with about a sixth seen only once. The top ten clones comprise 0.023% of the sample. Sequenced sample: naive CD4+ T cells from blood. The cell subset or site tag for this specimen amounts to: true naive CD4+ T cells. These receptors were obtained from a woman in her late teens or twenties in good health.

The chain has TRBV9 and TRBJ2-7; 10 bases are a match to TRBD1. V shed 0 bases and J 5 bases; nucleotides not matched to a gene: 5. Germline V gene sequence: CDR1 SGDLS, CDR2 YYNGEE. This CDR3 has 15 amino acids. In DNA form, the CDR3 reads TGTGCCAGCAGCGTAGCTGGGACAGGGGCCAACGAGCAGTACTTC. Translation gives CASSVAGTGANEQYF. Using reference TRBV9 and TRBJ2-7 for the parts outside the CDR3, the full variable domain is DSGVTQTPKHLITATGQRVTLRCSPRSGDLSVYWYQQSLDQGLQFLIQYYNGEERAKGNILERFSAQQFPDLHSELNLSSLELGDSALYFCASSVAGTGANEQYFGPGTRLTVT.

About this clone itself: The same CDR3 is also encoded by other DNA sequences in this sample. V gene TRBV28 combines with J gene TRBJ2-7; TRBD1 aligns across 9 bases. There are 13 residues in the CDR3. Germline V CDR1 and CDR2: MDHEN, SYDVKM. The trim removed 6 bases at V and 4 bases at J, leaving 4 bases unmatched. CDR3 coding DNA: TGTGCCAGCAGCTCGGGACAGGGTTACGAGCAGTACTTC. Amino acids: CASSSGQGYEQYF.

This clone has only one observation. J is TRBJ1-2 and V is TRBV6-6; 7 positions match TRBD1. The CDR3 length is 14 residues. The V and J ends lost 6 bases and 7 bases, in that order; junction bases with no gene match: 11. In germline, CDR1 is MNHNY, CDR2 SVGAGI (reference sequence). CDR3 nucleotide sequence: TGTGCCAGCAGCCCCGGAGACAGGGTGGTTGGCTACACCTTC. It is translated as CASSPGDRVVGYTF.

The chain joins TRBV19 to TRBJ1-4; possible D gene TRBD1, 6 bases. This CDR3 region has 16 residues. V was clipped by 5 bases and J by 0 bases, with 13 bases between them. Germline CDR1 reads LNHDA; CDR2 reads SQIVND (reference sequence). This chain's CDR3 is CASSLLEGATNEKLFF. The DNA for the CDR3 is TGTGCCAGTAGTTTACTGGAGGGGGCAACTAATGAAAAACTGTTTTTT. Full variable domain (outside the CDR3, taken from reference TRBV19 and TRBJ1-4): DGGITQSPKYLFRKEGQNVTLSCEQNLNHDAMYWYRQDPGQGLRLIYYSQIVNDFQKGDIAEGYSVSREKKESFPLTVTSAQKNPTAFYLCASSLLEGATNEKLFFGSGTQLSVL.

The rearrangement uses TRBV27 and TRBJ1-5, with 9 bases identical to TRBD1. This CDR3 is built from 16 residues. The V gene end was trimmed by 8 bases and the J gene end by 4 bases; junction bases not matched to a gene: 12. Per the germline V gene, CDR1 is MNHEY and CDR2 is SMNVEV (reference sequence). The DNA for the CDR3 is TGTGCCAGCCGGCGCCGGGGACAGGGCCCAAATCAGCCCCAGCATTTT. This codes for CASRRRGQGPNQPQHF.

The chain employs TRBV7-2 and TRBJ2-7, with 9 bases lining up with TRBD1. Germline-derived CDR1 and CDR2 are SGHTA and FQGNSA. The ends lost 4 bases at V and 6 bases at J; junction bases unmatched: 13. CDR3 size: 16 residues. CDR3 sequence: CASSWDRQGVSGEQYF. In nucleotides, the CDR3 is TGTGCCAGCAGCTGGGACCGACAGGGGGTCTCAGGCGAGCAGTACTTC.

This clone has more than one count but fewer than ten. The V gene is TRBV6-5, the J gene TRBJ2-2; D perhaps matches TRBD1 (5 bases). The CDR3 is 15 amino acids. Germline V gene sequence: CDR1 MNHEY, CDR2 SVGAGI. Trimming shortened V by 3 bases and J by 3 bases, and 11 bases separated the two germline ends. CDR3 amino acids: CASSYRGAHTGELFF. The CDR3 coding sequence is TGTGCCAGCAGTTATAGGGGCGCGCACACCGGGGAGCTGTTTTTT.

The CDR3 protein is CARQAQGNYGYTF. The CDR3 nucleotides read TGTGCCAGGCAGGCACAGGGAAACTATGGCTACACCTTC. This chain joins TRBV2 and TRBJ1-2; D is possibly TRBD1 (6 bases). Per the germline V gene, CDR1 is SNHLY and CDR2 is FYNNEI. This CDR3 has 13 amino acids. V was shortened by 9 bases and J by 2 bases, with 13 bases between the two germline ends.

The V and J genes are TRBV6-6 and TRBJ1-3, with D unresolved. Germline CDR1 MNHNY, CDR2 SVGAGI (reference sequence). The CDR3 totals 13 residues. Between the trimmed V and J ends, which lost 6 bases and 0 bases, there was a span of 6 bases. The CDR3 spells CASRGNSGNTIYF. The CDR3 bases are TGTGCCAGCAGGGGTAACTCTGGAAACACCATATATTTT.

This rearrangement joins TRBV10-3 to TRBJ2-3; unclear D gene. The CDR3 is made up of 14 amino acids. The germline V and J ends were trimmed by 8 bases and 3 bases, with 15 bases remaining between them. The germline V gene has CDR1 ENHRY and CDR2 SYGVKD. The chain's CDR3 is CAIGSAGTTDTQYF. In nucleotides, the CDR3 is TGTGCCATCGGCTCGGCAGGAACAACAGATACGCAGTATTTT.

In its sample, this clone was seen a few times. The chain joins TRBV28 to TRBJ1-5; D remains unclear. Germline V lookup: CDR1 MDHEN, CDR2 SYDVKM. The CDR3 contains 12 residues. Trimming shortened V by 4 bases and J by 5 bases, and 6 bases separated the two germline ends. CDR3 amino acids: CASSSRDQPQHF. In DNA, the CDR3 is TGTGCCAGCAGTTCCCGAGATCAGCCCCAGCATTTT.

The chain joins TRBV19 to TRBJ2-7; no clear D gene. The CDR3 contains 15 residues. The V and J ends lost 5 bases and 3 bases respectively, with 17 bases between them. Germline assignment: CDR1 LNHDA and CDR2 SQIVND (reference sequence). The CDR3 sequence: CASSRPGSQNYEQYF. In DNA, the CDR3 is TGTGCCAGTAGTCGCCCGGGCAGCCAAAACTACGAGCAGTACTTC.